This is a list of T cell receptor beta chains from one sample in a study of CD8+CD57+ T cells in acquired aplastic anemia. TCRdb reprocessed the reads via MiXCR and lists one record per CDR3 protein. This table has 250,000 to 300,000 distinct CDR3 sequences, 45% to 65% appearing once. The specimen sequenced was sorted CD4+, CD8+, or CD8+CD57+ T cells (not recorded which) from PBMCs. These TCRs come from a human donor with aplastic anemia. CDR3s include the opening cysteine and the closing phenylalanine or tryptophan. The order of the fields is D gene, V gene, J gene, clone size, CDR3 protein, CDR3 DNA. A D gene is named only where the DNA matches it firmly. Clone size, where shown, is once, few, many, or a class for clones that have expanded.

.	TRBV7-3	TRBJ2-1	.	CASSGLRGEQFF	TGTGCCAGCAGCGGCCTTAGGGGTGAGCAGTTCTTC
.	TRBV20-1	TRBJ2-3	.	CSAKVASTDTQYF	TGCAGTGCTAAGGTGGCTAGCACAGATACGCAGTATTTT
.	TRBV24-1	TRBJ2-1	.	CATSDFGAAGYNEQFF	TGTGCCACCAGTGATTTCGGGGCTGCGGGGTACAATGAGCAGTTCTTC
.	TRBV4-1	TRBJ1-2	.	CASSQDGGLDGYTF	TGTGCCAGCAGCCAAGACGGCGGACTGGATGGCTACACCTTC
.	TRBV5-1	TRBJ1-1	few	CASSLGAAMNTEAFF	TGCGCCAGCAGCTTGGGTGCGGCTATGAACACTGAAGCTTTCTTT
.	TRBV10-3	TRBJ1-2	.	CASTETGASYGYTF	TGTGCCTCCACCGAGACGGGGGCTTCCTATGGCTACACCTTC
.	TRBV19	TRBJ2-7	once	CAGSETAYEQYF	TGTGCCGGTAGTGAGACGGCCTACGAGCAGTACTTC
.	TRBV7-2	TRBJ1-2	.	CASSLDLGGGYTF	TGTGCCAGCAGCTTGGATCTCGGAGGCGGCTACACCTTC
TRBD1	TRBV4-1	TRBJ1-6	.	CASSPEPGQNNSPLHF	TGCGCCAGCAGCCCCGAACCGGGACAGAATAATTCACCCCTCCACTTT
TRBD2	TRBV7-2	TRBJ2-2	many	CASKTSGGARTGELFF	TGTGCCAGCAAGACTAGCGGGGGGGCCCGGACCGGGGAGCTGTTTTTT
.	TRBV7-6	TRBJ1-2	.	CASSSTGGYGGYTF	TGTGCCAGCAGCTCCACCGGGGGCTATGGTGGCTACACCTTC
TRBD1	TRBV5-4	TRBJ2-7	.	CASSLAPSTGVYEQYF	TGTGCCAGCAGCTTGGCCCCCTCGACAGGGGTCTACGAGCAGTACTTC
.	TRBV7-2	TRBJ1-1	.	CASSGQKNTEAFF	TGTGCCAGCAGTGGACAGAAGAACACTGAAGCTTTCTTT
TRBD2	TRBV25-1	TRBJ2-2	.	CASSEAQRERTGELFF	TGTGCCAGCAGTGAGGCCCAGCGGGAGCGTACCGGGGAGCTGTTTTTT
.	TRBV5-8	TRBJ2-6	many	CASSLAGAGANVLTF	TGTGCCAGCAGCTTGGCCGGGGCTGGGGCCAACGTCCTGACTTTC
.	TRBV7-8	TRBJ2-7	.	CASSPDQLGGGTYEQYF	TGTGCCAGCAGCCCAGACCAGCTAGGTGGCGGAACCTACGAGCAGTACTTC
.	TRBV5-1	TRBJ2-5	.	CASTLNQETQYF	TGCGCCAGCACCCTGAACCAAGAGACCCAGTACTTC
.	TRBV27	TRBJ1-3	.	CASSFPIRSGNTIYF	TGTGCCAGCAGTTTTCCCATTCGCTCTGGAAACACCATATATTTT
TRBD2	TRBV6-4	TRBJ2-2	many	CASSGTSGSVTGELFF	TGTGCCAGCAGTGGGACTAGCGGGAGTGTAACCGGGGAGCTGTTTTTT
TRBD1	TRBV9	TRBJ2-1	.	CASSVGGTAVNEQFF	TGTGCCAGCAGCGTAGGTGGGACAGCCGTCAATGAGCAGTTCTTC
TRBD1	TRBV2	TRBJ2-3	.	CASRPGQRSTDTQYF	TGTGCCAGCAGACCGGGACAGAGGAGCACAGATACGCAGTATTTT
.	TRBV9	TRBJ2-1	.	CASSSVLQGTTYNEQFF	TGTGCCAGCAGTTCTGTGCTACAGGGGACTACCTACAATGAGCAGTTCTTC
.	TRBV10-3	TRBJ1-1	.	CAIRVRVNTEAFF	TGTGCCATCAGGGTCAGGGTGAACACTGAAGCTTTCTTT
TRBD1	TRBV5-1	TRBJ2-2	.	CASSVTGTGLDEQFF	TGCGCCAGCAGCGTGACCGGGACAGGGCTAGATGAGCAGTTTTTT
.	TRBV7-9	TRBJ1-1	.	CASKPQENTEAFF	TGTGCCAGCAAGCCCCAGGAGAACACTGAAGCTTTCTTT
.	TRBV20-1	TRBJ2-7	.	CSARNFESYEQYF	TGCAGTGCTAGAAACTTCGAATCCTACGAGCAGTACTTC
.	TRBV25-1	TRBJ2-7	.	CASSERGELGEQYF	TGTGCCAGCAGTGAACGGGGAGAGCTTGGAGAGCAGTACTTC
.	TRBV6-6	TRBJ1-2	.	CASSTTGQGYTF	TGTGCCAGCAGTACAACAGGGCAGGGCTACACCTTC